This T cell receptor beta chain was captured by sequencing in a study of control samples from healthy donors and cancer patients. The V and J ends lost 4 bases and 8 bases, in that order; junction bases with no gene match: 6. This CDR3 is built from 13 residues. CDR1 SGHVS and CDR2 FQNEAQ come from the germline V gene. Profiled with immunoSEQ multiplex PCR; TCRdb holds only in-frame clones, not every one. The data hold under 200,000 clones, with roughly 91% observed a single time. The origin of this receptor is a woman in her twenties or thirties in good health. The rearrangement joins TRBV7-8 to TRBJ1-2; 8 bases line up with TRBD1. The source material was blood. CDR3: CASSSDREPGYTF. The CDR3 DNA reads TGTGCCAGCAGCTCGGACAGGGAGCCGGGCTACACCTTC.